This TCR beta chain was sequenced for a study of blood T cells in healthy people across ages. Healthy Caucasian individuals from Russia aged about 6 to 95 served as donors. At least 6 million PBMCs were isolated per sample. The CDR3 has 16 amino acids. V lost 3 bases, J lost 0 bases, and 5 bases stayed unmatched. A second about 7 to 11 cycle PCR used barcoded and J-beta primers. TCRdb reprocessed the 5' RACE reads via MiXCR and lists one record per CDR3 protein. The data contain over 1.5 million distinct CDR3 sequences, about 49% of them singletons. The sample was blood. This chain connects TRBV12-3 or TRBV12-4 to TRBJ2-5; 9 bases fit TRBD2. This TCR came from a woman between 35 and 50 years old in good health. CDR3 region: CASSFLRGGDQETQYF. CDR3 DNA sequence: TGTGCCAGCAGTTTCCTCCGCGGGGGGGACCAAGAGACCCAGTACTTC.